The 30 T cell receptor beta chains below come from one sample, sequenced in a study of CD8+CD57+ T cells in acquired aplastic anemia. For CDR3 and TCR beta VDJ profiling, genomic DNA was the template used. TCRdb reprocessed the reads via MiXCR and lists one record per CDR3 protein. The sample lists tens of thousands of distinct CDR3 sequences; roughly half were seen once. The sequencing input was sorted CD4+, CD8+, or CD8+CD57+ T cells (not recorded which) from PBMCs. All receptors derive from a human donor in good health, serving as a control.

The J gene is TRBJ1-6, the V gene TRBV19, with a weak D call TRBD1 (5 bases). This CDR3 comprises 15 residues. Per the germline V gene, CDR1 is LNHDA and CDR2 is SQIVND (reference sequence). V lost 0 bases and J 9 bases, leaving 12 bases between the germline ends. The chain's CDR3 is CASSIDGGSGSPLHF. DNA of the CDR3: TGTGCCAGTAGTATAGACGGGGGTAGTGGTTCACCCCTCCACTTT.

This clonotype was observed at least ten times. The J gene is TRBJ2-7, the V gene TRBV4-1; no firm D call. The V gene's germline CDR1 is MGHRA and CDR2 YSYEKL. This CDR3 spans 14 amino acids. Deletions cut 4 bases from V and 3 bases from J, with 13 bases between. CDR3 sequence: CASSLLMGFYEQYF. DNA of the CDR3: TGCGCCAGCAGCCTCCTCATGGGCTTCTACGAGCAGTACTTC.

The chain combines TRBV29-1 with TRBJ2-7; 10 nucleotides match TRBD1. CDR1 and CDR2 from the germline V gene are SQVTM and ANQGSEA. The J segment lost 4 bases and the V segment lost 3 bases, leaving 3 bases of the junction unmatched. This CDR3 region has 13 residues. The CDR3 sequence: CSVEMDRGYEQYF. Here the CDR3 DNA reads TGCAGCGTTGAGATGGACAGGGGGTACGAGCAGTACTTC.

Note on this clonotype: At one boundary the junction diverges from the germline segment, which might be a read error. This rearrangement joins TRBV7-6 to TRBJ2-7, with TRBD2 matching 8 bases. CDR1 is SGHVS and CDR2 is FNYEAQ in the germline V gene. This CDR3 comprises 13 residues. In nucleotides, the CDR3 is TGTGCCGGCAGACAACGGGGGGGAGGCGAGCAGTACTTC. Translated, it gives CAGRQRGGGEQYF.

This clonotype showed up many times. The chain couples TRBV6-2 or TRBV6-3 to TRBJ2-7; 7 nucleotides match TRBD2. Germline CDR1 reads MNHEY; CDR2 reads SVGEGT. Germline trimming cut 4 bases from V and 6 bases from J; bases unmatched to any gene: 9. The CDR3 contains 14 residues. Written as DNA, the CDR3 is TGTGCCAGCAGTTTGCTGCGGGAGAGGGCCGAGCAGTACTTC. Amino acids: CASSLLRERAEQYF.

The V and J genes are TRBV27 and TRBJ2-7, with a tentative D call TRBD2 (6 bases). The CDR3 loop spans 14 amino acids. Trimming removed 5 bases at V and 8 bases at J, with 19 bases between. From germline, CDR1 is MNHEY and CDR2 SMNVEV (reference sequence). The CDR3 reads CASSDIRDSLKQYF. CDR3 sequence (DNA): TGTGCCAGCAGTGACATCCGGGACTCCTTAAAGCAGTACTTC.

This sequence joins TRBV2 and TRBJ1-2, with a weak D call TRBD1 (5 bases). This CDR3 region has 13 residues. Germline CDR1 SNHLY, CDR2 FYNNEI. V lost 9 bases and J 4 bases, leaving 15 bases between the germline ends. For the CDR3, the DNA is TGTGCCAGTAAGACCCGACAGACCTATGGCTACACCTTC. Translated, it gives CASKTRQTYGYTF. The full variable domain, in which reference TRBV2 and TRBJ1-2 provide the parts outside the CDR3, is EPEVTQTPSHQVTQMGQEVILRCVPISNHLYFYWYRQILGQKVEFLVSFYNNEISEKSEIFDDQFSVERPDGSNFTLKIRSTKLEDSAMYFCASKTRQTYGYTFGSGTRLTVV.

In its sample, this clonotype was seen many times. The genes are TRBV24-1 and TRBJ2-3; D is undetermined. V gave up 7 bases and J gave up 5 bases, with 18 bases separating them. CDR1 KGHDR and CDR2 SFDVKD come from the germline V gene. The CDR3 runs 15 residues. CDR3 coding DNA: TGTGCCACCAGGCCAGGCACGTCAACGGTAGATACGCAGTATTTT. Residues: CATRPGTSTVDTQYF.

For this clonotype: A much bigger clone sits one base away, suggesting this may be a read error. This rearrangement joins TRBV6-1 to TRBJ1-2, with 12 bases that match TRBD1. CDR3 length: 14 residues. V shed 6 bases and J 12 bases; nucleotides not matched to a gene: 11. CDR1 is MNHNS and CDR2 is SASEGT in the germline V gene. CDR3 region: CASRTGQGAFRDTF. In nucleotides, the CDR3 is TGTGCCAGCAGGACGGGACAGGGGGCCTTCAGGGACACCTTC.

This clonotype has only a few counts. The gene calls are TRBV20-1 and TRBJ1-6, with 7 bases that match TRBD1. The CDR3 has 14 amino acids. The germline V gene has CDR1 DFQATT and CDR2 SNEGSKA (reference sequence). Trimming at V came to 0 bases and at J to 9 bases, leaving 5 bases not matched to a gene. The CDR3 nucleotides read TGCAGTGCTAGAGACAGGACAGGTTTTTCACCCCTCCACTTT. This encodes CSARDRTGFSPLHF.

This clonotype has only a few counts. The chain is built from TRBV27 and TRBJ2-3; D gene ambiguous. CDR1 MNHEY and CDR2 SMNVEV come from the germline V gene (reference sequence). There are 12 residues in the CDR3. V lost 5 bases and J lost 3, with 6 bases in between. This CDR3 is CASSGATDTQYF. CDR3 coding DNA: TGTGCCAGCAGTGGAGCGACAGATACGCAGTATTTT.

This chain joins TRBV10-3 and TRBJ1-5; D remains ambiguous. The CDR3 loop spans 15 amino acids. CDR1 is ENHRY and CDR2 is SYGVKD in the germline V gene. Trimming took 6 bases from V and 2 from J, leaving 14 bases between them. The CDR3 reads CAIRFLRVGNQPQHF. The CDR3 coding sequence is TGTGCCATCAGGTTCTTGAGGGTTGGCAATCAGCCCCAGCATTTT.

This clonotype has a single count. The V and J genes are TRBV6-1 and TRBJ2-2; possibly TRBD2 for D (5 bases). This CDR3 is built from 13 residues. The V gene's germline CDR1 is MNHNS and CDR2 SASEGT. Trimming took 8 bases from V and 8 from J, leaving 15 bases between them. This chain's CDR3 is CASGTKGGGELFF. The DNA of the CDR3 is TGTGCCAGCGGTACTAAGGGCGGGGGGGAGCTGTTTTTT.

V usage is TRBV10-3 and J usage is TRBJ1-1; D not certain. V lost 7 bases and J lost 5, with 17 bases in between. Per the germline V gene, CDR1 is ENHRY and CDR2 is SYGVKD. CDR3 size: 14 residues. For the CDR3, the DNA is TGTGCCATCACCTCGACCCCGAAAGGGACTGAAGCTTTCTTT. This gives the protein CAITSTPKGTEAFF.

This clonotype was picked up many times. The chain couples TRBV19 to TRBJ2-4; 9 positions match TRBD1. The ends lost 5 bases at V and 5 bases at J; junction bases unmatched: 4. The CDR3 has 14 residues. In germline, CDR1 is LNHDA, CDR2 SQIVND (reference sequence). Here the CDR3 DNA reads TGTGCCAGTAGTCTCCGACAGGGGGAAAACATTCAGTACTTC. It is translated as CASSLRQGENIQYF. Full variable domain (remainder filled in from reference TRBV19 and TRBJ2-4): DGGITQSPKYLFRKEGQNVTLSCEQNLNHDAMYWYRQDPGQGLRLIYYSQIVNDFQKGDIAEGYSVSREKKESFPLTVTSAQKNPTAFYLCASSLRQGENIQYFGAGTRLSVL.

The rearrangement uses TRBV6-1 and TRBJ1-1; D call uncertain. V lost 6 bases and J 0 bases, leaving 14 bases between the germline ends. Germline CDR1 reads MNHNS; CDR2 reads SASEGT. This CDR3 has 15 amino acids. CDR3 sequence: CASSPSGSMNTEAFF. CDR3 nucleotide sequence: TGTGCCAGCAGCCCCAGCGGATCCATGAACACTGAAGCTTTCTTT.

The chain is built from TRBV24-1 and TRBJ1-6; possible D gene TRBD1, 5 bases. Germline V gives CDR1 KGHDR, CDR2 SFDVKD. The CDR3 extends over 14 amino acids. The V end lost 6 bases, the J end lost 9 bases, and 14 bases lay between the germline ends. The CDR3 protein is CATSLLTVGSPLHF. CDR3 bases: TGTGCCACCAGTTTATTGACAGTAGGTTCACCCCTCCACTTT.

This clonotype was seen a single time. The chain recombines TRBV19 with TRBJ1-4; D remains unclear. The CDR3 runs 13 residues. In germline, CDR1 is LNHDA, CDR2 SQIVND (reference sequence). V shed 9 bases and J shed 0 bases, with 8 bases lying between them. In nucleotides, the CDR3 is TGTGCCAGGACTCCATCAACTAATGAAAAACTGTTTTTT. This codes for CARTPSTNEKLFF. Combining the CDR3 with reference TRBV19 and TRBJ1-4 gives the whole variable domain DGGITQSPKYLFRKEGQNVTLSCEQNLNHDAMYWYRQDPGQGLRLIYYSQIVNDFQKGDIAEGYSVSREKKESFPLTVTSAQKNPTAFYLCARTPSTNEKLFFGSGTQLSVL.

In regard to this clonotype: Being one base from a much bigger clone, this may be a read error. This chain joins TRBV20-1 and TRBJ1-1, with TRBD1 matching 7 bases. Germline CDR1 and CDR2: DFQATT and SNEGSKA (reference sequence). The CDR3 length is 15 residues. For the CDR3, the DNA is TGCAGTGCCAGAGCGTACAGGGGACTGAACACTGGAGCTTTCTTT. It specifies CSARAYRGLNTGAFF.

This chain links TRBV30 with TRBJ2-1; TRBD2 matches 11 bases. There are 13 residues in the CDR3. CDR1 and CDR2 (germline): GTSNPN, SVGIG (reference sequence). Germline trimming cut 2 bases from V and 9 bases from J; bases unmatched to any gene: 3. Here the CDR3 reads CAWSISGGGEQFF. As DNA, the CDR3 is TGTGCCTGGAGTATTAGCGGGGGGGGTGAGCAGTTCTTC.

This clonotype was counted at least ten times. The J gene is TRBJ2-1, the V gene TRBV24-1; 9 bases line up with TRBD1. This CDR3 is built from 15 residues. Germline loops: CDR1 KGHDR, CDR2 SFDVKD. Trimming took 4 bases from V and 6 from J; bases not matched to a gene: 6. Here the CDR3 DNA reads TGTGCCACCAGTGAACCGGGACAGGGTCGCAATGAGCAGTTCTTC. It is translated as CATSEPGQGRNEQFF.

This clonotype occurred a few times. This may stem from a read error, because a much larger clone lies one nucleotide away. This chain uses TRBV5-5 with TRBJ2-3, with D unclear. Trimming took off 0 bases at V and 0 bases at J, with 2 bases between the two ends. The CDR3 runs to 13 residues. Per germline, CDR1 SGHKS and CDR2 YYEKEE (reference sequence). CDR3: CASSLDSTDTQYF. In DNA form, the CDR3 reads TGTGCCAGCAGCTTGGACAGCACAGATACGCAGTATTTT.

This clonotype has at least ten counts. V is TRBV6-7 and J is TRBJ2-7; D might be TRBD2 (5 bases). TRBV6-7 is flagged as an ORF with uncertain function. The CDR3 contains 16 residues. V lost 7 bases, J lost 2 bases, and 21 bases lay in between. The CDR3 DNA reads as TGTGCCAGCAAGTTACCGTTGGGAGAATGGACCTACGAGCAGTACTTC. Translation gives CASKLPLGEWTYEQYF.

V and J are TRBV10-2 and TRBJ2-3, with D possibly being TRBD2 (6 bases). Germline V gene data show CDR1 as WSHSY and CDR2 as SAAADI. The CDR3 extends over 16 amino acids. With 0 bases removed from V and 0 bases from J, the gap between germline ends came to 10 bases. The DNA for the CDR3 is TGCGCCAGCAGTGAGTCGTGGGCGGGGAGCACAGATACGCAGTATTTT. Its translation is CASSESWAGSTDTQYF.

This chain links TRBV9 with TRBJ2-2; no reliable D call. With 0 bases removed from V and 7 bases from J, the gap between germline ends came to 7 bases. The CDR3 totals 13 residues. The germline V gene encodes CDR1 SGDLS and CDR2 YYNGEE. CDR3 amino acids: CASSVDGGGELFF. The CDR3 DNA reads as TGTGCCAGCAGCGTAGACGGTGGCGGGGAGCTGTTTTTT.

This clonotype was seen only a few times. This chain connects TRBV25-1 to TRBJ2-3; tentatively, D is TRBD2 (6 bases). Trimming pared 4 bases from V and 0 bases from J, leaving 11 bases between. Per the germline V gene, CDR1 is MGHDK and CDR2 is SYGVNS. This CDR3 is built from 15 residues. DNA for the CDR3: TGTGCCAGCAGTGCCCTAGCGCCGAGCACAGATACGCAGTATTTT. Its translation is CASSALAPSTDTQYF.

This chain joins TRBV11-2 and TRBJ2-1; 10 nucleotides align to TRBD2. This CDR3 is 15 amino acids long. CDR1 SGHAT and CDR2 FQNNGV come from the germline V gene. The junction had 8 bases not matched to a gene; V was cut back by 7 bases and J by 5 bases. The DNA for the CDR3 is TGTGCCAGCACCTTTAGCGGGAGGAACAACAATGAGCAGTTCTTC. Protein sequence: CASTFSGRNNNEQFF.

Concerning this clonotype: Since a much larger clone is just one base distant, this may be a read error. This sequence joins TRBV6-5 and TRBJ1-5; TRBD1 might be the D (5 bases). Trimming removed 2 bases at V and 6 bases at J, with 17 bases between. Germline CDR1 reads MNHEY; CDR2 reads SVGAGI. This CDR3 contains 16 residues. In DNA, the CDR3 is TGTGCCAGCAGTTACGTGGGGGGATCCCTCAGTCAGCCCCAGCATTTT. Encoded protein: CASSYVGGSLSQPQHF.

The sample holds a few counts of this clonotype. This chain uses TRBV15 with TRBJ1-4, with 7 bases lining up with TRBD1. V lost 1 base and J lost 7; bases outside the gene matches: 6. Germline CDR1 LNHNV, CDR2 YYDKDF (reference sequence). The length of the CDR3 is 15 residues. The CDR3 coding sequence is TGTGCCACCAGCAGAGTTGGGCAGGGGGGTGAAAAACTGTTTTTT. Protein product: CATSRVGQGGEKLFF.

The table lists this clonotype with a few counts. The chain couples TRBV20-1 to TRBJ1-4, with D maybe TRBD1 (5 bases). Germline values: CDR1 DFQATT, CDR2 SNEGSKA (reference sequence). Trimming removed 1 base from V and 8 bases from J, with 17 bases in between. The CDR3 loop spans 15 amino acids. CDR3 loop: CSARVGTHDGEKLFF. The CDR3 bases are TGCAGTGCTAGAGTTGGGACCCACGACGGGGAAAAACTGTTTTTT.